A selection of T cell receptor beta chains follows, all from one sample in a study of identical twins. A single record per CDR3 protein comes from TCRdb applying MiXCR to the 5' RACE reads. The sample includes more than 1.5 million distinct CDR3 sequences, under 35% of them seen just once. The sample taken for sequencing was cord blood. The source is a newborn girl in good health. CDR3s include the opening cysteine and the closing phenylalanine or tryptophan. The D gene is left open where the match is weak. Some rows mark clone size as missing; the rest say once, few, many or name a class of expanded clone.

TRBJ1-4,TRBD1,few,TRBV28,CASSVPTGVGEKLFF,TGTGCCAGCAGTGTACCGACAGGGGTGGGTGAAAAACTGTTTTTT
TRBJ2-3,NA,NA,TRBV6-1,CASSERGPTDTQYF,TGTGCCAGCAGTGAACGCGGACCCACAGATACGCAGTATTTT
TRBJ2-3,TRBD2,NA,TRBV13,CASSLGITSETDTQYF,TGTGCCAGCAGCTTAGGCATCACTAGCGAAACAGATACGCAGTATTTT
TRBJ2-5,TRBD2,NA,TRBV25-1,CASKSGGAYQETQYF,TGTGCCAGCAAGTCCGGGGGGGCGTACCAAGAGACCCAGTACTTC
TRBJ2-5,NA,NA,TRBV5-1,CASSFSLGGAETQYF,TGCGCCAGCAGCTTCTCCCTAGGCGGGGCAGAGACCCAGTACTTC
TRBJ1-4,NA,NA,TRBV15,CATSYRANEKLFF,TGTGCCACCAGTTACAGGGCAAATGAAAAACTGTTTTTT
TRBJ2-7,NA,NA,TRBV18,CASSRMGTNYEQYF,TGTGCCAGCTCACGCATGGGAACTAACTACGAGCAGTACTTC
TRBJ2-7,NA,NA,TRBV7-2,CASSQRGWSSYEQYF,TGTGCCAGCAGCCAACGGGGGTGGAGCTCCTACGAGCAGTACTTC
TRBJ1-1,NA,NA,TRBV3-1,CASSQDIGGTEAFF,TGTGCCAGCAGCCAAGATATCGGGGGCACTGAAGCTTTCTTT
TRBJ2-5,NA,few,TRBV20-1,CSASPVQETQYF,TGCAGTGCTAGCCCGGTACAAGAGACCCAGTACTTC
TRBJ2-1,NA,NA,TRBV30,CAWKGGGDEQFF,TGTGCCTGGAAGGGAGGGGGCGATGAGCAGTTCTTC
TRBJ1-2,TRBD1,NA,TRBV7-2,CASSLVPPTGGNYGYTF,TGTGCCAGCAGCTTAGTGCCTCCGACAGGGGGTAACTATGGCTACACCTTC
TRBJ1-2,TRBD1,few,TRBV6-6,CASRGTGDLPGYTF,TGTGCCAGCAGGGGTACAGGGGACCTTCCCGGCTACACCTTC
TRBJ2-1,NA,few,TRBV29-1,CSGNRYNEQFF,TGCAGCGGAAACAGATACAATGAGCAGTTCTTC
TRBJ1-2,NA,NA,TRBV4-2,CASSQDRGGAYYGYTF,TGTGCCAGCAGCCAAGATCGGGGGGGGGCCTACTATGGCTACACCTTC
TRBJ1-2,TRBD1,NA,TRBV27,CASSLVARRGIYGYTF,TGTGCCAGCAGTTTAGTGGCCCGCAGGGGGATCTATGGCTACACCTTC